This T cell receptor beta chain is from a study of metastatic and nonmetastatic thyroid tumors. Whole-study context: A comparison of repertoires was made across blood and tumor or nodule tissue from malignant and benign thyroid patients.

Germline V gene lookup returns CDR1 SNHLY and CDR2 FYNNEI. The CDR3 consists of 15 residues. The germline V and J ends were trimmed by 7 bases and 2 bases, with 17 bases remaining between them. In the authors' workflow: What underpinned the distant-metastasis classifier for papillary thyroid cancer was the set of CDR3 differences across clinicopathological groups. TCRdb re-processed the PCR reads through MiXCR. The V and J calls and clone size come from TCRdb's table, not from the authors' own analysis. The data contain 50,000 to 65,000 clones, roughly 4.1% of them singletons. Worth noting for this clone: Antigen specificity is unknown.

Study-wide findings and caveats: In blood and tumor, TCR beta diversity was reportedly significantly higher in malignant thyroid tumors than in benign nodules.

The entire patient cohort was treatment-naive prior to thyroid surgery. Sequencing was done on a sample of blood. V usage is TRBV2 and J usage is TRBJ2-5; the D gene is possibly TRBD2 (5 bases). The clonotype comes from a female donor with papillary thyroid cancer or a benign thyroid nodule (not recorded which). Some clones in this sample may be carry-over from other donors' samples. As DNA, the CDR3 is TGTGCCAGCACCGATGGCCGGGGTCTACAAGAGACCCAGTACTTC. As protein: CASTDGRGLQETQYF.